These T cell receptor beta chains were read from a single sample in a study of T cell changes during pregnancy in multiple sclerosis. Assay: immunoSEQ multiplex PCR; the TCRdb copy retains only in-frame clones and omits some. The sample contains 30,000 or so clones, around 89% of which appear only once. This sample comprised CD8+ T cells from peripheral blood mononuclear cells, obtained in the third trimester of pregnancy. The receptors come from a female donor with multiple sclerosis, enrolled in a pregnancy study. Each CDR3 is given with its conserved first and last residue. The D gene is left open where the match is weak. Clone size, where shown, is once, few, many, or a class for clones that have expanded.

TRBV15	NA	TRBJ1-5	NA	TGTGCCACCAGCAAAACAGGGTTCAATCAGCCCCAGCATTTT	CATSKTGFNQPQHF
TRBV7-3	TRBD2	TRBJ2-2	NA	TGTGCCAGCAGCACCGGACTAGCGGGGGCCACCGGGGAGCTGTTTTTT	CASSTGLAGATGELFF
TRBV5-5	NA	TRBJ1-2	NA	TGTGCCAGCAGCAACGACAGAAACTATGGCTACACCTTC	CASSNDRNYGYTF
TRBV7-2	TRBD2	TRBJ2-1	NA	TGTGCCAGCAGCTTAGCAAATAGGTTTCGAGCGGGAGGAATCTACAATGAGCAGTTCTTC	CASSLANRFRAGGIYNEQFF
TRBV11-2	NA	TRBJ2-7	NA	TGTGCCAGCAGCTTGGTAGCGGCAACCCCCTACGAGCAGTACTTC	CASSLVAATPYEQYF
TRBV27	NA	TRBJ2-1	NA	TGTGCCAGCAGTTTGGGACAAGACAATGAGCAGTTCTTC	CASSLGQDNEQFF
TRBV9	NA	TRBJ2-1	NA	TGTGCCAGCAGCGTAGCGGAGCGTTGGAATGAGCAGTTCTTC	CASSVAERWNEQFF
TRBV5-1	NA	TRBJ1-1	NA	TGCGCCAGCAGCTCAACAGGTAAAGCTTTCTTT	CASSSTGKAFF
TRBV27	TRBD2	TRBJ2-3	NA	TGTGCCAGCAGTTCAGGACTAGCGGGAGTTGATACGCAGTATTTT	CASSSGLAGVDTQYF
TRBV10-3	TRBD2	TRBJ2-1	once	TGTGCCATCAGTGAGCCCGGGACTAGCGATCCCTACAATGAGCAGTTCTTC	CAISEPGTSDPYNEQFF
TRBV18	NA	TRBJ1-6	NA	TGTGCCAGCTCACCACCTGGGCCCAAATATAATTCACCCCTCCACTTT	CASSPPGPKYNSPLHF
TRBV15	NA	TRBJ1-3	NA	TGTGCCACCAGCAGCTCCCAGGAGGGGCAATCTGGAAACACCATATATTTT	CATSSSQEGQSGNTIYF
TRBV4-1	NA	TRBJ2-5	NA	TGCGCCAGCAGCACACCGGGACTGCCAGAGACCCAGTACTTC	CASSTPGLPETQYF
TRBV5-1	NA	TRBJ2-7	once	TGCGCCAGCAGCCCGACAGGTGCCGAGCAGTACTTC	CASSPTGAEQYF
TRBV6-1	NA	TRBJ2-3	NA	TGTGCCAGCAGCGAAGTTGAGGCTACCACAGATACGCAGTATTTT	CASSEVEATTDTQYF
TRBV19	TRBD2	TRBJ2-1	NA	TGTGCCAGTAGTCCTAGGGGCCTAGCGGGGGTATACAATGAGCAGTTCTTC	CASSPRGLAGVYNEQFF
TRBV25-1	NA	TRBJ2-7	NA	TGTGCCAGCAGTGAGGGGAGTCGCGAGCAGTACTTC	CASSEGSREQYF
TRBV27	NA	TRBJ1-2	NA	TGTGCCAGCAGTTTTCTAGGGAACAGGGAAACTAACTATGGCTACACCTTC	CASSFLGNRETNYGYTF
TRBV19	TRBD2	TRBJ2-7	NA	TGTGCCAGTAGTCCTCTAGCGGGCGACTACGAGCAGTACTTC	CASSPLAGDYEQYF
TRBV2	NA	TRBJ2-7	NA	TGTGCCAGTACCGAGACAAGGTCCTACGAGCAGTACTTC	CASTETRSYEQYF
TRBV19	TRBD1	TRBJ1-1	NA	TGTGCCAGTACCTGGACAGGGAACACTGAAGCTTTCTTT	CASTWTGNTEAFF
TRBV13	NA	TRBJ2-7	NA	TGTGCCAGCACAGGGGGGTCCCCCTACGAGCAGTACTTC	CASTGGSPYEQYF
TRBV7-3	NA	TRBJ2-1	NA	TGTGCCAGCAGCCTAGGGGGGGGATACAATGAGCAGTTCTTC	CASSLGGGYNEQFF
TRBV5-8	NA	TRBJ1-5	NA	TGTGCCAGCAGCCCACAGGAGCTTTGGGGTCAGCCCCAGCATTTT	CASSPQELWGQPQHF
TRBV7-9	TRBD1	TRBJ2-7	NA	TGTGCCAGCAGCTTTTGGACAGGGGACTACGAGCAGTACTTC	CASSFWTGDYEQYF
TRBV7-8	NA	TRBJ2-5	NA	TGTGCCAGCAGCTTATATTCTGAAGAGACCCAGTACTTC	CASSLYSEETQYF
TRBV6-6	NA	TRBJ2-3	NA	TGTGCCAGCAGTTACTCTGTAGGGGAAAAGACAGATACGCAGTATTTT	CASSYSVGEKTDTQYF
TRBV11-2	TRBD2	TRBJ2-3	once	TGTGCCAGCTCCTATGGGGCTAGCGGGAGGGCGACAGATACGCAGTATTTT	CASSYGASGRATDTQYF
TRBV4-1	TRBD1	TRBJ1-4	NA	TGCGCCAGCAGCCAAGAAAGCGACAGGGATGAAAAACTGTTTTTT	CASSQESDRDEKLFF
TRBV9	TRBD1	TRBJ2-7	NA	TGTGCCAGCAGCGTAGGGACAGGGGCCTACGAGCAGTACTTC	CASSVGTGAYEQYF
TRBV19	NA	TRBJ2-1	NA	TGTGCCAGTAACCGCTTTCCGGGAAACAATGAGCAGTTCTTC	CASNRFPGNNEQFF
TRBV9	NA	TRBJ2-1	NA	TGTGCCAGCAGCGTAGAGGTGGCGGGGTACAATGAGCAGTTCTTC	CASSVEVAGYNEQFF
TRBV10-2	NA	TRBJ2-7	NA	TGCGCCAGCAGCTGCAGCTACGAGCAGTACTTC	CASSCSYEQYF
TRBV4-1	NA	TRBJ2-1	once	TGCGCCAGCAGGGATCAGGGCGGAAACTACAATGAGCAGTTCTTC	CASRDQGGNYNEQFF
TRBV4-2	NA	TRBJ2-1	NA	TGTGCCAGCAGCCAAGTTGAGGAAACCTACAATGAGCAGTTCTTC	CASSQVEETYNEQFF
TRBV2	NA	TRBJ2-1	NA	TGTGCCTCCGGAGCATCCTACAATGAGCAGTTCTTC	CASGASYNEQFF
TRBV7-8	NA	TRBJ2-1	NA	TGTGCCAGCAGCTCCGAACCGGGAGCCTACAATGAGCAGTTCTTC	CASSSEPGAYNEQFF
TRBV27	NA	TRBJ2-7	NA	TGTGCCAGCAGTCCACACACGACCTACGAGCAGTACTTC	CASSPHTTYEQYF
TRBV28	TRBD2	TRBJ2-3	NA	TGTGCCAGCAGCCCCCCCCGACTAGCGAGGCTTGGAGATACGCAGTATTTT	CASSPPRLARLGDTQYF
TRBV14	NA	TRBJ2-1	NA	TGTGCCAGCAGCCGTAGCGAACCAATCAATGAGCAGTTCTTC	CASSRSEPINEQFF
TRBV7-8	NA	TRBJ2-3	NA	TGTGCCAGCAGCTTCCCTGGACTCCCCAGTGCTAGCACAGATACGCAGTATTTT	CASSFPGLPSASTDTQYF
TRBV6-5	NA	TRBJ1-2	NA	TGTGCCAGCAGTTACTCGAGATGGCAGGGGGGCTACACCTTC	CASSYSRWQGGYTF
TRBV28	TRBD1	TRBJ1-2	NA	TGTGCCAGCAGCTTAACGGTTGGGACAGGGGACTATGGCTACACCTTC	CASSLTVGTGDYGYTF
TRBV28	NA	TRBJ2-7	NA	TGTGCCAGCAGTTTGCTAAGTGGCGAGCAGTACTTC	CASSLLSGEQYF
TRBV5-5	NA	TRBJ2-7	NA	TGTGCCAGCAGCTTGGTAGAGACAACCTACGAGCAGTACTTC	CASSLVETTYEQYF
TRBV6-5	NA	TRBJ2-7	NA	TGTGCCAGCAGAAATCGGGCAGGGACCTACGAGCAGTACTTC	CASRNRAGTYEQYF
TRBV7-6	NA	TRBJ1-1	NA	TGTGCCAGCAGCTTGGATCTTGGGGGGTACACTGAAGCTTTCTTT	CASSLDLGGYTEAFF
TRBV5-4	NA	TRBJ2-2	NA	TGTGCCAGCAGCTTGGGTTGGGGCCACACCGGGGAGCTGTTTTTT	CASSLGWGHTGELFF
TRBV27	NA	TRBJ2-1	NA	TGTGCCAGCAGACCCACTACGGCCTACAATGAGCAGTTCTTC	CASRPTTAYNEQFF
TRBV7-9	NA	TRBJ2-1	NA	TGTGCCAGCAGCCCCCGGTCCAGCGATACCTACAATGAGCAGTTCTTC	CASSPRSSDTYNEQFF
TRBV7-2	TRBD2	TRBJ2-3	NA	TGTGCCAGCAGCTTAAGGGGGCTAGCGGGGAAGTCCAATACAGATACGCAGTATTTT	CASSLRGLAGKSNTDTQYF
TRBV6-6	TRBD2	TRBJ2-5	NA	TGTGCCAGCACCCCGGGAGCGGGGTACCAAGAGACCCAGTACTTC	CASTPGAGYQETQYF
TRBV5-1	NA	TRBJ2-7	NA	TGCGCCAGCAGCTTGGATAGCCTTGCCTACGAGCAGTACTTC	CASSLDSLAYEQYF
TRBV6-6	NA	TRBJ1-5	NA	TGTGCCAGCGGGCCAAATCAGCCCCAGCATTTT	CASGPNQPQHF
TRBV10-1	TRBD1	TRBJ1-1	NA	TGCGCCAGCAGATTCAGGGGGAATCTCGTTCTGGACACTGAAGCTTTCTTT	CASRFRGNLVLDTEAFF
TRBV7-6	NA	TRBJ1-1	once	TGTGCCAGCAGCTTAGTGGGCGGCAGGGGTTCGAACACTGAAGCTTTCTTT	CASSLVGGRGSNTEAFF
TRBV7-3	NA	TRBJ2-1	few	TGTGCCAGCAGCCTTGGTCTGGGGGGTTCCTACAATGAGCAGTTCTTC	CASSLGLGGSYNEQFF
TRBV10-3	NA	TRBJ1-5	NA	TGTGCCATCAGACAGGGCAATCAGCCCCAGCATTTT	CAIRQGNQPQHF
TRBV9	NA	TRBJ1-3	NA	TGTGCCAGCAGCGTAGGCGGGAGCTCTGGAAACACCATATATTTT	CASSVGGSSGNTIYF
TRBV4-2	NA	TRBJ1-1	NA	TGTGCCAGCAGCCAAGATCGCACTGAAGCTTTCTTT	CASSQDRTEAFF